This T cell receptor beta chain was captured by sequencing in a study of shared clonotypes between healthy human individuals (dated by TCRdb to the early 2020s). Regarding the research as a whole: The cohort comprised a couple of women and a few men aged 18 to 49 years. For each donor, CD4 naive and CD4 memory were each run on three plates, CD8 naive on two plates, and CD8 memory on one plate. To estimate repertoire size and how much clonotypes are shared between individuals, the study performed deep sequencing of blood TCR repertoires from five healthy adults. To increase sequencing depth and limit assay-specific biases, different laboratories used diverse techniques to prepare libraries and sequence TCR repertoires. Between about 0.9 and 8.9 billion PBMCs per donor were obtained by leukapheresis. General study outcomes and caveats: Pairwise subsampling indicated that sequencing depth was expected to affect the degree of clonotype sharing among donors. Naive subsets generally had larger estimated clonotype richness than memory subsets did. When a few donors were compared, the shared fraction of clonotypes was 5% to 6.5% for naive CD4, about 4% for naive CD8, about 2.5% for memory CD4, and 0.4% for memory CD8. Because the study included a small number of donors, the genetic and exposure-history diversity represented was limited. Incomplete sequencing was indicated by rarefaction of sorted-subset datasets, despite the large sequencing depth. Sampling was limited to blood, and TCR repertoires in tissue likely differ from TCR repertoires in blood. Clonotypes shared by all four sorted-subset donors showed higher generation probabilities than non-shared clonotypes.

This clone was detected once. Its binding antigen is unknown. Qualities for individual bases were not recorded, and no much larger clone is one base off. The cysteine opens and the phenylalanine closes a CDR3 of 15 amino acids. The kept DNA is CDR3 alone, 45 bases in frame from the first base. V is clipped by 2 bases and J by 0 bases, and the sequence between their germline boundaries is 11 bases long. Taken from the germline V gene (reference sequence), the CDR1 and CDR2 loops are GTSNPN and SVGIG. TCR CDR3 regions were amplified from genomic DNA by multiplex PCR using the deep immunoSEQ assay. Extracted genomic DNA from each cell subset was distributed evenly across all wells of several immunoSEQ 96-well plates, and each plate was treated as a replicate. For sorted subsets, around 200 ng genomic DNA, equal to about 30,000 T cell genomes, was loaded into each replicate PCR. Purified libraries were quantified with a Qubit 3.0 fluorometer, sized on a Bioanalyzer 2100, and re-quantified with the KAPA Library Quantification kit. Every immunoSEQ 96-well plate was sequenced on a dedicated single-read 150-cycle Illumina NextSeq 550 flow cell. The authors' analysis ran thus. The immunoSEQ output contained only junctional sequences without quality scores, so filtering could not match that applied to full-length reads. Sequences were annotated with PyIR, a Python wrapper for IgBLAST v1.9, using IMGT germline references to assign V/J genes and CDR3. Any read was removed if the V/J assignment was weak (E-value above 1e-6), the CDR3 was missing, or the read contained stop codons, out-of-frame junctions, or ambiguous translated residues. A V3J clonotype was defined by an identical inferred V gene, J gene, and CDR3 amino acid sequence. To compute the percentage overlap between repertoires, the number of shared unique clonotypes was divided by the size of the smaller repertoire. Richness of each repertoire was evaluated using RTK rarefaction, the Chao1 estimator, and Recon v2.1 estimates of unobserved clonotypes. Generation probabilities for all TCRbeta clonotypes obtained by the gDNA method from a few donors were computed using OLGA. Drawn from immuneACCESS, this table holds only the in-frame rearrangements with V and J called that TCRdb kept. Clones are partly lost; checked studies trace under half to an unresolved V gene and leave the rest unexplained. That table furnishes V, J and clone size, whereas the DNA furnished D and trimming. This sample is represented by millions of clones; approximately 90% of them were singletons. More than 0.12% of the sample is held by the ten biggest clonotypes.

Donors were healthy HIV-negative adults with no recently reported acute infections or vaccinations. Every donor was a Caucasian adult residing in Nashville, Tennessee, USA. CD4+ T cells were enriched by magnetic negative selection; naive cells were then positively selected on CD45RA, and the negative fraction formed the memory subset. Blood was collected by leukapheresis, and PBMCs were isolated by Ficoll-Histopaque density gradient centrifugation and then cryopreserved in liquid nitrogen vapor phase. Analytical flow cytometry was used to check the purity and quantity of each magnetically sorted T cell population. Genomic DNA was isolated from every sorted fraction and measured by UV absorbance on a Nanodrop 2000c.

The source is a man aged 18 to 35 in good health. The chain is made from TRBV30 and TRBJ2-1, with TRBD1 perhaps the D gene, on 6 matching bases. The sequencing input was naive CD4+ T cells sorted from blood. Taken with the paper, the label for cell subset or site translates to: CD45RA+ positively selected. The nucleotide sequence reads TGTGCCTGGAGTATCTGGGACAACTCCTACAATGAGCAGTTCTTC. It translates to CAWSIWDNSYNEQFF.